This TCR beta chain was sequenced in a study of T cells in Graves' hyperthyroidism and ophthalmopathy. No progression to ophthalmopathy during 18 months of follow-up defined stable disease. The diagnoses drew upon clinical symptoms, serum thyroxine and TRAb, thyroid ultrasound and orbital computed tomography. Of note for this clonotype: Its matching antigen is unknown.

Researchers took RNA transcripts and amplified the TCR beta CDR3 regions from them. First-round RT-PCR of the TCR CDR3 relied on the HTBI primer set. TCRdb reprocessed the multiplex PCR reads with MiXCR, giving one entry per CDR3 protein. The sample carries approximately 330,000 distinct CDR3 sequences, approximately 18% recorded once. This CDR3 contains 17 residues. Trimming left V 5 bases short and J 0 bases short, with 19 bases between. Germline loops: CDR1 LNHDA, CDR2 SQIVND (reference sequence). General study findings and limits: Among clonotypes expanded in thyroid above 0.001, most were also found in blood.

The chain recombines TRBV19 with TRBJ1-1; no reliable D call. The TCR comes from a woman aged 45-60 years with Graves' hyperthyroidism. Sequencing input: blood. As DNA, the CDR3 is TGTGCCAGTAGTTCCGGGAGAGGCGTCCTCATGAACACTGAAGCTTTCTTT. This sequence encodes CASSSGRGVLMNTEAFF. Filled out from reference TRBV19 and TRBJ1-1, the complete variable domain reads DGGITQSPKYLFRKEGQNVTLSCEQNLNHDAMYWYRQDPGQGLRLIYYSQIVNDFQKGDIAEGYSVSREKKESFPLTVTSAQKNPTAFYLCASSSGRGVLMNTEAFFGQGTRLTVV.